This TCR beta chain was documented in a study of blood T cell repertoires in COVID-19. TCRdb's table, derived via immunoSEQ multiplex PCR, lists solely in-frame clones and lacks some. The sample comprises roughly 200,000 clones, 70% to 90% of which are singletons, and approximately 12% rests with the top ten. V lost 5 bases and J lost 3, with 10 bases in between. The germline CDR1 and CDR2 sequences are KGHSH and LQKENI. The CDR3 consists of 13 residues. V usage is TRBV18 and J usage is TRBJ1-1; D might be TRBD1 (5 bases). Material for sequencing was peripheral blood. This sequence originates from a woman in her late teens or twenties who had recovered from COVID-19. The CDR3 DNA is TGTGCCAGCTCAAAAATCAGGGACACTGAAGCTTTCTTT. The encoded protein is CASSKIRDTEAFF.